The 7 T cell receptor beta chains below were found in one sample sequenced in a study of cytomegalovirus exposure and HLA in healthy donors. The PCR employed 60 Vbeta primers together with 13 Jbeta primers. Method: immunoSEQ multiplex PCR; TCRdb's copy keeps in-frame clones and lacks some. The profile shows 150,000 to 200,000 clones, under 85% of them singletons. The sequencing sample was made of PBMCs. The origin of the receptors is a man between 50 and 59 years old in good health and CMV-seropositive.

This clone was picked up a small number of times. CDR3 residues: CASSLGWTGSEQYF. DNA of the CDR3: TGCGCCAGCAGCTTGGGATGGACAGGGAGTGAGCAGTACTTC. The rearrangement links TRBV5-1 to TRBJ2-7; TRBD1 aligns across 8 bases. In germline, CDR1 is SGHRS, CDR2 YFSETQ. The CDR3 covers 14 residues. The ends lost 0 bases at V and 7 bases at J; junction bases unmatched: 6.

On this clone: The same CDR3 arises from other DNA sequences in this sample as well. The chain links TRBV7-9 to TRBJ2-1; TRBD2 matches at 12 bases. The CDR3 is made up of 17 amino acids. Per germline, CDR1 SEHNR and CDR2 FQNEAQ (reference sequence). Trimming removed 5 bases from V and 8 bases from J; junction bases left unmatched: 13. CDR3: CASSLVLLAGGSDEQFF. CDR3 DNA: TGTGCCAGCAGCCTAGTGTTGCTAGCGGGAGGGTCGGATGAGCAGTTCTTC.

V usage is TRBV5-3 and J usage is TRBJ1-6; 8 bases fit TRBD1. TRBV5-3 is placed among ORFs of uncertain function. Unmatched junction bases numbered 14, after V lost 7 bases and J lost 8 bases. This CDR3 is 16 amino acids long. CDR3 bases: TGTGCCAGAGACTTACCCACGGACAGGGTTTATTCACCCCTCCACTTT. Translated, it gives CARDLPTDRVYSPLHF.

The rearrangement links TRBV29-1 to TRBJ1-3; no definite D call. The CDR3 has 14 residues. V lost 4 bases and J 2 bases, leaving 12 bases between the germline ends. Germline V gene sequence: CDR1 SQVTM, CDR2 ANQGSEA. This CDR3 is CSVAARAAGNTIYF. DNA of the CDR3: TGCAGCGTTGCCGCGAGGGCTGCTGGAAACACCATATATTTT.

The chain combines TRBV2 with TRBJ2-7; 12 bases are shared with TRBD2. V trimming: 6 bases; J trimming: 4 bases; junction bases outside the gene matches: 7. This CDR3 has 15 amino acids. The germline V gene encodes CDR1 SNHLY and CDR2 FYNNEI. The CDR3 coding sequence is TGTGCCAGCAGCCCTTCCGGGACTAGCGGGTACGAGCAGTACTTC. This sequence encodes CASSPSGTSGYEQYF.

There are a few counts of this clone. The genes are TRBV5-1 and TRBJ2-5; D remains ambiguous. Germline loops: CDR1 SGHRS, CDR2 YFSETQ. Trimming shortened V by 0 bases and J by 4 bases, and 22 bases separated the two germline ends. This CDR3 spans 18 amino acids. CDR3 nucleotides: TGCGCCAGCAGCTTGGTCCCCAGATCTGGATCGCTAGGAGAGACCCAGTACTTC. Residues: CASSLVPRSGSLGETQYF.

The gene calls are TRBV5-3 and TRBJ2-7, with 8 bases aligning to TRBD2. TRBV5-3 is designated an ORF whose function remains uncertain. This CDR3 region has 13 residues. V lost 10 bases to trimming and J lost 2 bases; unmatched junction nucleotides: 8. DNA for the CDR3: TGTGCCGGCCTACTAGCGGACCCCTACGAGCAGTACTTC. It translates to CAGLLADPYEQYF.